This T cell receptor beta chain was sequenced during a study of long-term antiretroviral therapy in people with HIV. With regard to this clone: The antigen is undetermined.

Study findings and constraints: Once patients were on ART, diversity went higher but still fell short of transplant donor controls.

Trimming at V came to 6 bases and at J to 6 bases, leaving 8 bases not matched to a gene. The CDR3 consists of 13 residues. Germline CDR1 is MNHEY and CDR2 is SMNVEV (reference sequence). The assay, immunoSEQ v3.0, was run at survey level. This table comes from immunoSEQ multiplex PCR, and its TCRdb copy is limited to in-frame clones, with some not included. The sample contains roughly 44,000 clones, more than 90% of which appear only once. Here the sequenced sample was unsorted PBMCs, taken 3.7 years after starting antiretroviral therapy. This TCR was recovered from a woman between 50 and 59 years old with HIV. The chain recombines TRBV27 with TRBJ2-7, with TRBD1 matching 7 bases. Here the CDR3 reads CASRATGAGEQYF. In nucleotides, the CDR3 is TGTGCCAGCAGAGCTACAGGGGCCGGCGAGCAGTACTTC.